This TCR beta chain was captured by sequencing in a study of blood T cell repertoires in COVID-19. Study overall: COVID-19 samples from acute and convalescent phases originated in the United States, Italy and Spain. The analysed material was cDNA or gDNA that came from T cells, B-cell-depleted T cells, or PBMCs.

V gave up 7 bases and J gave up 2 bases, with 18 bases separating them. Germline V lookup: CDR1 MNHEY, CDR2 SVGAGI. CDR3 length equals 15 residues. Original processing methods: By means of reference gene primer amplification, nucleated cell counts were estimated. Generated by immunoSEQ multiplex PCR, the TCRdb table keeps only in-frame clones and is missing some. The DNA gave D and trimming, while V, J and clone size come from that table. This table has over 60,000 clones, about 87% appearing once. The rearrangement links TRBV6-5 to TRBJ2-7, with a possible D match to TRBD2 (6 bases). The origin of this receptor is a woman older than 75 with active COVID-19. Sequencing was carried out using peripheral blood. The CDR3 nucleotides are TGTGCCAGCACCCCTCCGGGGCGGGAAGCCTACGAGCAGTACTTC. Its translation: CASTPPGREAYEQYF.